A selection of T cell receptor beta chains follows, all from one sample in a study of cytomegalovirus exposure and HLA in healthy donors. The data were produced by immunoSEQ multiplex PCR, yet TCRdb's version contains in-frame clones alone and is incomplete. This sample has about 160,000 clones, with around four fifths found just once. What was sequenced was PBMCs. These receptors were obtained from a woman aged 45 to 65 in good health and CMV-seronegative. CDR3s include the opening cysteine and the closing phenylalanine or tryptophan. A D gene is named only where the DNA matches it firmly. Clone size is stated in some rows and not others, as once, few, many or a class when expanded.

TRBV7-2,TRBD1,.,16,TRBJ2-7,TGTGCCAGCAGCTTAGCGCCTGGGACAGACTTAGGGGAGCAGTACTTC,CASSLAPGTDLGEQYF
TRBV4-3,TRBD1,.,13,TRBJ2-3,TGCGCCAGCGGCACGACAGGGGGCGATACGCAGTATTTT,CASGTTGGDTQYF
TRBV28,.,few,16,TRBJ2-7,TGTGCCAGCAGCCAACAGGGTTCCCTAAGGTCCTACGAGCAGTACTTC,CASSQQGSLRSYEQYF
TRBV30,.,.,13,TRBJ2-5,TGTGCCTGGAGTGCACTTCCGAGGGAGACCCAGTACTTC,CAWSALPRETQYF
TRBV4-1,TRBD2,.,16,TRBJ2-3,TGCGCCAGCAGCCGGGGACTAGCGGGGGAGGTAGATACGCAGTATTTT,CASSRGLAGEVDTQYF
TRBV10-3,TRBD2,once,13,TRBJ2-5,TGTGCCATCCGGACTAGCGGCGAAGAGACCCAGTACTTC,CAIRTSGEETQYF
TRBV28,.,.,13,TRBJ1-2,TGTGCCAGCAGTTTCAGGGGATGGGATGGCTACACCTTC,CASSFRGWDGYTF
TRBV5-4,.,.,16,TRBJ1-1,TGTGCCAGCCAAGCAACAAATAACAGGGTGGACACTGAAGCTTTCTTT,CASQATNNRVDTEAFF
TRBV19,.,few,13,TRBJ2-3,TGTGCCAGTGCACAAGATCAGGGAGATACGCAGTATTTT,CASAQDQGDTQYF
TRBV6-5,.,few,15,TRBJ1-2,TGTGCCACCTACCCCGAATCAGGGAAATTCTATGGCTACACCTTC,CATYPESGKFYGYTF
TRBV7-9,TRBD1,.,16,TRBJ2-5,TGTGCCAGCAGCTCTATTCTAGGGGGCGCAGGAGAGACCCAGTACTTC,CASSSILGGAGETQYF
TRBV5-1,TRBD1,.,17,TRBJ1-2,TGCGCCAGCAGCTTATCGGACAGGGGACGGGATTTGAGGGGCTACACCTTC,CASSLSDRGRDLRGYTF
TRBV7-9,.,few,17,TRBJ1-2,TGTGCCAGCAGCCTCCTAATTGGGGGAGGAGCTAACTATGGCTACACCTTC,CASSLLIGGGANYGYTF
TRBV2,.,.,15,TRBJ2-3,TGTGCCAGCAGTTTTTATAGGGGAAGGACAGATACGCAGTATTTT,CASSFYRGRTDTQYF
TRBV15,TRBD1,once,14,TRBJ1-2,TGTGCCACCAGCAGTGGGACAGGGAGGTATGGCTACACCTTC,CATSSGTGRYGYTF
TRBV27,TRBD1,.,13,TRBJ1-1,TGTGCCAGCAGTTACAGGGGGCCCACTGAAGCTTTCTTT,CASSYRGPTEAFF
TRBV5-6,.,.,17,TRBJ2-1,TGTGCCAGCAGCTCCCCGCGGGGCAGCGGGCGATACAATGAGCAGTTCTTC,CASSSPRGSGRYNEQFF
TRBV7-2,TRBD1,once,15,TRBJ1-1,TGTGCCAGCAGCTTTCAGGGACAGAGGAACACTGAAGCTTTCTTT,CASSFQGQRNTEAFF